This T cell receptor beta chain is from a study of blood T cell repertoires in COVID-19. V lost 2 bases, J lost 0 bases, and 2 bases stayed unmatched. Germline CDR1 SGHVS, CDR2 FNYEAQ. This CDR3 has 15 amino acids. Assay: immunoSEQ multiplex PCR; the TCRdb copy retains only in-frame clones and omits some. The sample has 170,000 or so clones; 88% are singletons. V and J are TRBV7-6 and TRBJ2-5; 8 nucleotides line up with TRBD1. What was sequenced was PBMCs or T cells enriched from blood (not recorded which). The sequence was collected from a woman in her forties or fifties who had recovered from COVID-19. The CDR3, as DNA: TGTGCCAGCAGCTTAAACAGGGGGAACCAAGAGACCCAGTACTTC. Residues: CASSLNRGNQETQYF.